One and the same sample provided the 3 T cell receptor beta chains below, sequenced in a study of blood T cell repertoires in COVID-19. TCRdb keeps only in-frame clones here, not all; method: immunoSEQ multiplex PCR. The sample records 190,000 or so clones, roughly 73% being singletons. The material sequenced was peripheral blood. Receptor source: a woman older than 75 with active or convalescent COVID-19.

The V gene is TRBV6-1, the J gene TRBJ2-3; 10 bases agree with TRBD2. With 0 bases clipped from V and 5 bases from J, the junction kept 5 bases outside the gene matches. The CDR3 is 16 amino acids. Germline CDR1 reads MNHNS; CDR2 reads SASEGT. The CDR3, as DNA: TGTGCCAGCAGTGAAGCGGCTAGCGGGGGTGTAGATACGCAGTATTTT. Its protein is CASSEAASGGVDTQYF.

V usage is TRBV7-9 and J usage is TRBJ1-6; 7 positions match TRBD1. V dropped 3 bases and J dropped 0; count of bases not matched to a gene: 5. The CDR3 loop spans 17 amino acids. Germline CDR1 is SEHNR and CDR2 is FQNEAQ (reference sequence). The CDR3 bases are TGTGCCAGCAGCTTGGACAGGTTGAGCTCCTATAATTCACCCCTCCACTTT. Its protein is CASSLDRLSSYNSPLHF.

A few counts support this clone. The CDR3 nucleotides read TGTGCCAGCACAAATCGAAACACCATATATTTT. Amino acid sequence: CASTNRNTIYF. The chain has TRBV28 and TRBJ1-3, with unresolved D. The CDR3 consists of 11 residues. V shed 7 bases and J shed 5 bases, with 6 bases lying between them. Germline V CDR1 and CDR2: MDHEN, SYDVKM.